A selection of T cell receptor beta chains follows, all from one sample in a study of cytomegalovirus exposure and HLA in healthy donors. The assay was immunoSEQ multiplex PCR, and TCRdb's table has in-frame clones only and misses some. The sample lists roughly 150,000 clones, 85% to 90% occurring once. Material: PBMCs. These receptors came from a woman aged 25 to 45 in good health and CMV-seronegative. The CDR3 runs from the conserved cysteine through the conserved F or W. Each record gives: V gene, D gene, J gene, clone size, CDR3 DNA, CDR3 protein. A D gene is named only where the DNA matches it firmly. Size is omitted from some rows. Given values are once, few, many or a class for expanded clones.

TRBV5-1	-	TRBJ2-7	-	TGCGCCAGCAGCTTGGAAGGGTTCTACGAGCAGTACTTC	CASSLEGFYEQYF
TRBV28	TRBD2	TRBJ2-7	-	TGTGCCAGCAGTTTGCTAGCGGCCCCCTCCTACGAGCAGTACTTC	CASSLLAAPSYEQYF
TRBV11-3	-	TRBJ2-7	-	TGTGCCAGCAGCTTAGGGGGGCGTTCGGGCGAGCAGTACTTC	CASSLGGRSGEQYF
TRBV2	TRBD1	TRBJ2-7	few	TGTGCCAGCGGGGACAGCTACGAGCAGTACTTC	CASGDSYEQYF
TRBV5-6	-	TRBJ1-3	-	TGTGCCAGCAGCTTGTGGCAGGGGACTGGAAACACCATATATTTT	CASSLWQGTGNTIYF
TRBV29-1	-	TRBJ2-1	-	TGCAGCGTTCGGGGGGCCTTGCCGATTGAGCAGTTCTTC	CSVRGALPIEQFF
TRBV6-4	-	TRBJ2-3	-	TGTGCCAGCAGTGAGGATGGAGGCACAGATACGCAGTATTTT	CASSEDGGTDTQYF
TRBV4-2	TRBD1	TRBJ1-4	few	TGTGCCAGCAGCCAAGAGGGACAGGGTACCCACGAAAAACTGTTTTTT	CASSQEGQGTHEKLFF
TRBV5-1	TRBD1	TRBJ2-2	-	TGCGCCAGCAGCTTAGACAGGGGCACCGGGGAGCTGTTTTTT	CASSLDRGTGELFF
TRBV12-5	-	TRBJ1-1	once	TGTGCTAGTGGTTTGGGTCAAGAGAACACTGAAGCTTTCTTT	CASGLGQENTEAFF
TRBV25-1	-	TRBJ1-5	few	TGTGCCAGCAGTGAGAGTTATAGCAATCAGCCCCAGCATTTT	CASSESYSNQPQHF
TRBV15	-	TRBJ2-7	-	TGTGCCACCAGCAGTGGGTCTCATTCCGAGCAGTACTTC	CATSSGSHSEQYF
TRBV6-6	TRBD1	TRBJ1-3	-	TGTGCCAGCAGTCCGCTCGGGACAGGGGGCAGAAACACCATATATTTT	CASSPLGTGGRNTIYF
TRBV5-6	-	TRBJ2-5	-	TGTGCCAGCAGCTTGGGGAGGGTCAGAGAGACCCAGTACTTC	CASSLGRVRETQYF
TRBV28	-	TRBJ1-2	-	TGTGCCAGCAGTCTATTTGCCCCAAACATAATCGCCTACACCTTC	CASSLFAPNIIAYTF
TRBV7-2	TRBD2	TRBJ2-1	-	TGTGCCAGCAGCTTAGTGGGACTAGCGGTCTTCAATGAGCAGTTCTTC	CASSLVGLAVFNEQFF
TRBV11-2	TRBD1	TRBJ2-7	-	TGTGCCAGCAGCTTACGGACAGGGAACTACGAGCAGTACTTC	CASSLRTGNYEQYF
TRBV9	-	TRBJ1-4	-	TGTGCCAGCAGCGTAGAAGGGGGAGGGTCGGAAAAACTGTTTTTT	CASSVEGGGSEKLFF
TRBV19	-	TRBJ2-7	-	TGTGCCAGTAGTATCGGGGGTGAGGGGGTCTACGAGCAGTACTTC	CASSIGGEGVYEQYF
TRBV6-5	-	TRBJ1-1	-	TGTGCCAGCAGTCTACAGGGTGGTGTAACTGAAGCTTTCTTT	CASSLQGGVTEAFF
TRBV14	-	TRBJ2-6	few	TGTGCCAGCAGCCAAGTTCACAGGGCTAGTGGGGCCAACGTCCTGACTTTC	CASSQVHRASGANVLTF
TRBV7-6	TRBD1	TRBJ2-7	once	TGTGCCAGCAGCCCTAACGGACGGGGGACAGGGGATGAGCAGTACTTC	CASSPNGRGTGDEQYF
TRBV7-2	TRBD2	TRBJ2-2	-	TGTGCCAGCAGCGTCTTGACTAGCGGGAGGAACACCGGGGAGCTGTTTTTT	CASSVLTSGRNTGELFF
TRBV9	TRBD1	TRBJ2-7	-	TGTGCCAGCAGTGCCTCCGGGACAGGGCGCGAGCAGTACTTC	CASSASGTGREQYF
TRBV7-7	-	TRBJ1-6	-	TGTGCTAGCAGCCCCCGGCGGTATTCACCCCTCCACTTT	CASSPRRYSPLHF
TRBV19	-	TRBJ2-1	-	TGTGCCAGTAGTATTGACAGTCTCTACAATGAGCAGTTCTTC	CASSIDSLYNEQFF
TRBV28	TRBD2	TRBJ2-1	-	TGTGCCAGCAGTTTTGTGGTCGGGAGGGCCTTCTACAATGAGCAGTTCTTC	CASSFVVGRAFYNEQFF
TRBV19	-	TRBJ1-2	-	TGTGCCAGTAGTATAAACCAGGGATCCGGCTACACCTTC	CASSINQGSGYTF
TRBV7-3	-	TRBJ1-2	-	TGTGCCAGCAGCCCGAGTTATGGCTACACCTTC	CASSPSYGYTF
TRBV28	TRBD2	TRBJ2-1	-	TGTGCCAGCAGCCGGAGCGGGACCCATGGAGGGGTCTTC	CASSRSGTHGGVF
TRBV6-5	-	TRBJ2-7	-	TGTGCCAGCAGTTTAGTCGCAGGGACCGAGCAGTACTTC	CASSLVAGTEQYF
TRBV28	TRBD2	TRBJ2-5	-	TGTGCCAGCAGACTAGCGTCAGGGACCCAGTACTTC	CASRLASGTQYF
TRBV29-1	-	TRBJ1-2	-	TGCAGCGTTGAATTTTTATCAGGGTTAGATGGCTACACCTTC	CSVEFLSGLDGYTF
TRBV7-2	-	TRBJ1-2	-	TGTGCCAGCAGCTTAGATGCAGGCTACTATGGCTACACCTTC	CASSLDAGYYGYTF
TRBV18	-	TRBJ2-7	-	TGTGCCAGCTCACCGGGTTCACTAGCCTACGAGCAGTACTTC	CASSPGSLAYEQYF